This T cell receptor (beta chain) was identified during a study of Ad26.COV2.S vaccination and SARS-CoV-2 variants. Study as a whole: Ad26.COV2.S shots went into the muscle once or twice, 56 days apart.

Note on this clone: Its antigen is not known.

Treatment here: some 20 received Ad26.COV2.S at low or high dose, single or two shots; several received placebo; per-sample allocation not given. Sampling was performed 63 days after the first vaccine or placebo injection. Whoever gave the sample was an adult aged 18-55 years in Boston. Clones were sequenced by immunoSEQ multiplex PCR, and TCRdb holds only the in-frame ones, with some missing. Here the sample spans around 450,000 clones, roughly 87% being singletons. Germline V CDR1 and CDR2: SGHRS, YFSETQ. Losses at the gene ends were 2 bases for V and 6 bases for J; bases not matched to a gene: 7. CDR3 length equals 14 residues. Study outcomes and limitations: The breadth of spike-specific CD8+ and CD4+ T cell responses after vaccination was reportedly substantial.

The sequence came from a person aged 18-65 years who received the Ad26.COV2.S COVID-19 vaccine or a placebo. The source was peripheral blood, collected in a trial of Ad26.COV2.S vaccine versus placebo. The chain links TRBV5-1 to TRBJ2-5; 7 nucleotides match TRBD1. The CDR3 reads CASSLGGGVKTQYF. The CDR3 DNA is TGCGCCAGCAGCTTAGGGGGCGGAGTAAAGACCCAGTACTTC.